This T cell receptor (beta chain) is from a study of blood T cell repertoires in COVID-19. Whole-study context: Italy, Spain and the United States were the sources of the convalescent and acute COVID-19 samples. Sample material is recorded as cDNA or gDNA derived from T cells, B-cell-depleted T cells, or PBMCs.

The CDR3 extends over 14 amino acids. Trimming took 4 bases from V and 1 from J, leaving 11 bases between them. CDR1 and CDR2 from the germline V gene are SGHTS and YDEGEE. As processed by the authors: Nucleated cell counts were estimated from reference gene primer amplification. Sequencing used immunoSEQ multiplex PCR; TCRdb keeps in-frame clones, though not all of them. The V and J calls and clone size come from that table; D and trimming were worked out from the DNA. Of about 68,000 clones listed, roughly 80% are singletons. This receptor was obtained from a human donor in a cohort sampled during active COVID-19. The chain joins TRBV5-8 to TRBJ1-1; D gene ambiguous. Sequenced: peripheral blood. The CDR3 coding sequence is TGTGCCAGCAGCAGCGGACGGAGGAACACTGAAGCTTTCTTT. It specifies CASSSGRRNTEAFF. The entire variable domain, with the rest obtained from reference TRBV5-8 and TRBJ1-1, is as follows: EAGVTQSPTHLIKTRGQQATLRCSPISGHTSVYWYQQALGLGLQFLLWYDEGEERNRGNFPPRFSGRQFPNYSSELNVNALELEDSALYLCASSSGRRNTEAFFGQGTRLTVV.